This TCR beta chain was recovered during a study of T cells after yellow fever vaccination. TCRdb recomputed calls from the 5' RACE reads with MiXCR, one row per CDR3 protein. The sample has around 310,000 distinct CDR3 sequences, approximately 4.5% seen once. This clonotype was recorded many times. The germline V gene encodes CDR1 SGHRS and CDR2 YFSETQ. The CDR3 totals 14 residues. The V segment lost 4 bases and the J segment 5 bases; nucleotides outside the gene matches: 6. The chain uses TRBV5-1 and TRBJ2-3, with 8 bases identical to TRBD2. The clonotype was recovered from a young man who received the YFV17D yellow fever vaccine. Specimen: PBMCs, collected 15 days after the yellow fever booster vaccination. CDR3 bases: TGCGCCAGCAGCCCCGGGAGGGTAGTAGATACGCAGTATTTT. It translates to CASSPGRVVDTQYF.